A single sample is the source of the 6 T cell receptor beta chains below, sequenced in a study of T cell responses to AZD1222 COVID-19 vaccine. This table comes from immunoSEQ multiplex PCR, and its TCRdb copy is limited to in-frame clones, with some not included. Found here are 96,000 or so clones, 90% of them singletons; the top ten hold roughly 24%. This specimen consisted of peripheral blood, obtained on day 0 of AZD1222 vaccination. The source of these receptors is an adult in good health.

The sample holds a few counts of this clone. The chain employs TRBV28 and TRBJ2-7; TRBD2 agrees at 8 bases. V lost 2 bases to trimming and J lost 6 bases; unmatched junction nucleotides: 6. The V gene's germline CDR1 is MDHEN and CDR2 SYDVKM. There are 14 residues in the CDR3. CDR3 amino acids: CASSLSLAGLEQYF. CDR3 bases: TGTGCCAGCAGTTTAAGTCTAGCGGGTCTCGAGCAGTACTTC.

The V call is TRBV7-6, the J call TRBJ2-7, with 9 bases aligning to TRBD1. The junction had 4 bases not matched to a gene; V was cut back by 5 bases and J by 2 bases. From germline, CDR1 is SGHVS and CDR2 FNYEAQ. The CDR3 is 14 amino acids. In nucleotides, the CDR3 is TGTGCCAGCAGCCCCGGGACAGGGACCTACGAGCAGTACTTC. Translating gives CASSPGTGTYEQYF.

The rearrangement joins TRBV9 to TRBJ1-5, with TRBD1 identical over 7 bases. V gave up 3 bases and J gave up 7 bases; unmatched junction bases: 7. Looked up from germline, CDR1 is SGDLS and CDR2 is YYNGEE. CDR3 length: 14 residues. The CDR3 DNA sequence: TGTGCCAGCAGCGCAGCCGGGACAGCCCAGCCCCAGCATTTT. Amino acid sequence: CASSAAGTAQPQHF.

CDR3 DNA sequence: TGTGCCACCAGCGGAGGGACTGTCTACAATGAGCAGTTCTTC. It encodes CATSGGTVYNEQFF. The rearrangement uses TRBV24-1 and TRBJ2-1, with a tentative D call TRBD2 (6 bases). CDR3 length equals 14 residues. V lost 7 bases to trimming and J lost 3 bases, with 12 bases between them. Germline V gives CDR1 KGHDR, CDR2 SFDVKD.

The genes are TRBV27 and TRBJ2-2; TRBD1 aligns across 7 bases. This CDR3 contains 12 residues. V lost 8 bases and J lost 13; bases outside the gene matches: 10. Germline CDR1 is MNHEY and CDR2 is SMNVEV (reference sequence). CDR3 coding DNA: TGTGCCAGCTCATCCAGGGGGTCGGGGCTGTTTTTT. It codes for CASSSRGSGLFF.

This chain uses TRBV6-5 with TRBJ2-1; TRBD1 aligns across 11 bases. The CDR3 totals 14 residues. Losses at the gene ends were 4 bases for V and 7 bases for J; bases not matched to a gene: 3. Germline values: CDR1 MNHEY, CDR2 SVGAGI. CDR3: CASSWGTGGNEQFF. The CDR3 region has the DNA TGTGCCAGCAGTTGGGGGACAGGGGGTAATGAGCAGTTCTTC.